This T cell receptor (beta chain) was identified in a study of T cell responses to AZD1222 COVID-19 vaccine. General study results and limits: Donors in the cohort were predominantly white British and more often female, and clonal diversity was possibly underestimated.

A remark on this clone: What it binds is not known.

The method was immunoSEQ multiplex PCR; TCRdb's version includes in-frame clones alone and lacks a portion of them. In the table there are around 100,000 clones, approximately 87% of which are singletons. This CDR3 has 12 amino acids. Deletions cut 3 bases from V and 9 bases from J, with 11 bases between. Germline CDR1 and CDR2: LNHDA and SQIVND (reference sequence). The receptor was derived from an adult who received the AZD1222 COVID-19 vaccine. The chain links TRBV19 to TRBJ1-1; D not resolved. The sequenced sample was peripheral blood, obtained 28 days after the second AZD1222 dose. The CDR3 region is CASSIPGAQAFF. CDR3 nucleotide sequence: TGTGCCAGTAGTATTCCCGGCGCCCAAGCTTTCTTT. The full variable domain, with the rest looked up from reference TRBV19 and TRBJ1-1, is DGGITQSPKYLFRKEGQNVTLSCEQNLNHDAMYWYRQDPGQGLRLIYYSQIVNDFQKGDIAEGYSVSREKKESFPLTVTSAQKNPTAFYLCASSIPGAQAFFGQGTRLTVV.